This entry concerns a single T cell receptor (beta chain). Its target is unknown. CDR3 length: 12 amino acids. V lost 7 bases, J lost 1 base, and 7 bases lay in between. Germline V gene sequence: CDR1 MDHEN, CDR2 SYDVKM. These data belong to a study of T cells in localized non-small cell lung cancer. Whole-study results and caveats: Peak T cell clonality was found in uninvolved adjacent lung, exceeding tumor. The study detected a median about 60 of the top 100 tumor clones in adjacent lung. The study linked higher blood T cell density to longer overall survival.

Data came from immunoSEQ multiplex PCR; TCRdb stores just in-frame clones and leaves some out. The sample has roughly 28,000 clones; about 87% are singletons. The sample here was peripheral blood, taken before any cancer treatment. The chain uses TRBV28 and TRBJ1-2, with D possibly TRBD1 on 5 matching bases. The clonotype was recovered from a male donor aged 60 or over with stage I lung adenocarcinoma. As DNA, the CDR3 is TGTGCCAGCATTGGGGGTAACTATGGCTACACCTTC. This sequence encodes CASIGGNYGYTF.